What follows are 13 T cell receptor beta chains derived from one specimen sequenced in a study of blood T cell repertoires in COVID-19. The repertoire was sequenced with immunoSEQ multiplex PCR; TCRdb's copy has only in-frame clones and lacks some. The profile shows roughly 350,000 clones, about 87% of them singletons. Source material: peripheral blood. These receptors all come from a woman in her 50s with COVID-19, enrolled during active disease.

V is TRBV19 and J is TRBJ1-1, with 8 bases lining up with TRBD1. Unmatched junction bases numbered 4, after V lost 7 bases and J lost 0 bases. In germline, CDR1 is LNHDA, CDR2 SQIVND (reference sequence). The CDR3 spans 14 residues. The CDR3 nucleotides read TGTGCCAGTATCCAGGGGGCACTGAACACTGAAGCTTTCTTT. This encodes CASIQGALNTEAFF.

V and J are TRBV7-2 and TRBJ1-1; 9 bases line up with TRBD1. After removal of 5 bases from V and 2 bases from J, the junction contained 9 bases not matched to a gene. The germline V gene has CDR1 SGHTA and CDR2 FQGNSA. The CDR3 consists of 16 residues. The DNA for the CDR3 is TGTGCCAGCAGCCCAGGGACAGGGAGGCGAAACACTGAAGCTTTCTTT. Translation gives CASSPGTGRRNTEAFF.

The rearrangement links TRBV6-2 or TRBV6-3 to TRBJ2-1, with 8 nucleotides matching TRBD2. The junction had 7 bases not matched to a gene; V was cut back by 0 bases and J by 15 bases. Germline V CDR1 and CDR2: MNHEY, SVGEGT. The CDR3 totals 13 residues. The chain's CDR3 is CASSYSPGLDLFF. The DNA of the CDR3 is TGTGCCAGCAGTTACTCGCCGGGACTAGACCTGTTCTTC.

This clone has just one count. The rearrangement uses TRBV19 and TRBJ1-3, with D maybe TRBD1 (6 bases). This CDR3 has 15 residues. V was shortened by 5 bases and J by 0 bases, with 11 bases between the two germline ends. Germline assignment: CDR1 LNHDA and CDR2 SQIVND (reference sequence). The CDR3 protein is CASSSTGISGNTIYF. The CDR3 DNA follows: TGTGCCAGTAGTTCTACAGGGATCTCTGGAAACACCATATATTTT.

This clone was detected only once. The chain couples TRBV20-1 to TRBJ2-7, with a tentative D call TRBD2 (7 bases). The ends were cut back, 3 bases at V and 4 bases at J, with 19 bases in the middle. Germline V gene data show CDR1 as DFQATT and CDR2 as SNEGSKA (reference sequence). This CDR3 region has 15 residues. The CDR3 nucleotides read TGCAGTGCTAGTTGGGCGGGGGCCTCCGGGTACGAGCAGTACTTC. It is translated as CSASWAGASGYEQYF.

This chain uses TRBV6-4 with TRBJ1-1; possibly TRBD1 for D (5 bases). Trimming cost V 5 bases and J 0 bases, with 7 bases left between them. This CDR3 spans 13 amino acids. The germline V gene has CDR1 MRHNA and CDR2 SNTAGT. In nucleotides, the CDR3 is TGTGCCAGCAGTCAGGGCTTGAACACTGAAGCTTTCTTT. Its protein product is CASSQGLNTEAFF.

The CDR3 nucleotides read TGTGCCAGCAGCTTCTACAGGGGTTCCTTAGGTTCACCCCTCCACTTT. Encoded protein: CASSFYRGSLGSPLHF. The rearrangement uses TRBV5-6 and TRBJ1-6; 7 bases align to TRBD1. V dropped 2 bases and J dropped 9; count of bases not matched to a gene: 11. This CDR3 is built from 16 residues. Germline assignment: CDR1 SGHDT and CDR2 YYEEEE.

This clone was detected once. In nucleotides, the CDR3 is TGTGCCAGCAGCTTAGGCGGGGGTCACTACAATGAGCAGTTCTTC. This gives the protein CASSLGGGHYNEQFF. The chain recombines TRBV7-2 with TRBJ2-1; 7 nucleotides line up with TRBD2. The V and J ends lost 1 base and 3 bases, in that order; junction bases with no gene match: 3. In germline, CDR1 is SGHTA, CDR2 FQGNSA. The CDR3 extends over 15 amino acids.

This chain links TRBV27 with TRBJ2-7; TRBD2 is a possible D gene (5 bases). Germline V lookup: CDR1 MNHEY, CDR2 SMNVEV (reference sequence). The CDR3 has 13 amino acids. Trimming left V 5 bases short and J 8 bases short, with 16 bases between. CDR3 sequence reads: CASSLIRTQQQYF. The CDR3, as DNA: TGTGCCAGCAGTCTCATCAGGACTCAGCAGCAGTACTTC.

CDR3 sequence (DNA): TGTGCCAGCAGTCCTACGGGTCACACTGAAGCTTTCTTT. Amino acids: CASSPTGHTEAFF. The chain employs TRBV12-3 or TRBV12-4 and TRBJ1-1, with D hard to call. V was trimmed by 5 bases and J by 3 bases, leaving 10 bases between them. The CDR3 has 13 residues.

The V call is TRBV6-1, the J call TRBJ1-5; 7 bases align to TRBD1. This CDR3 spans 16 amino acids. The J segment lost 4 bases and the V segment lost 3 bases, leaving 9 bases of the junction unmatched. Germline CDR1 MNHNS, CDR2 SASEGT. The CDR3 protein is CASSDWMGQKNQPQHF. The CDR3 DNA reads TGTGCCAGCAGTGATTGGATGGGACAGAAGAATCAGCCCCAGCATTTT.

The CDR3 sequence is CSVGGGNTNTGELFF. CDR3 nucleotides: TGCAGCGTTGGGGGCGGGAACACGAACACCGGGGAGCTGTTTTTT. The chain couples TRBV29-1 to TRBJ2-2, with D possibly being TRBD2 (6 bases). Germline values: CDR1 SQVTM, CDR2 ANQGSEA. The CDR3 covers 15 residues. V was trimmed by 4 bases and J by 0 bases, leaving 12 bases between them.

The chain joins TRBV5-8 to TRBJ2-1; TRBD2 aligns across 13 bases. Germline-derived CDR1 and CDR2 are SGHTS and YDEGEE. The V gene end was trimmed by 0 bases and the J gene end by 10 bases; junction bases not matched to a gene: 4. The CDR3 has 15 amino acids. CDR3 amino acids: CASSLEGLAGEEQFF. The CDR3 DNA reads TGTGCCAGCAGCTTGGAAGGACTAGCGGGAGAAGAGCAGTTCTTC. The variable domain in full, with the rest retrieved from reference TRBV5-8 and TRBJ2-1, is EAGVTQSPTHLIKTRGQQATLRCSPISGHTSVYWYQQALGLGLQFLLWYDEGEERNRGNFPPRFSGRQFPNYSSELNVNALELEDSALYLCASSLEGLAGEEQFFGPGTRLTVL.